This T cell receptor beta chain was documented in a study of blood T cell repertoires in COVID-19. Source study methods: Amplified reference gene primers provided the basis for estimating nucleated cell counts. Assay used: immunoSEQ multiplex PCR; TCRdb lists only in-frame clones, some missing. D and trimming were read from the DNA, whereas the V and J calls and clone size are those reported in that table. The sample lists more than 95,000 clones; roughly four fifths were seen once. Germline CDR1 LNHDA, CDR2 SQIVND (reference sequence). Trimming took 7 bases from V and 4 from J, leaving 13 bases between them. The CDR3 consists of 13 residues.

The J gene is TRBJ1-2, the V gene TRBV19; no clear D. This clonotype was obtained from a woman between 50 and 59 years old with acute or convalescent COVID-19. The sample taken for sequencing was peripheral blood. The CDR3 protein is CASKVDGLYGYTF. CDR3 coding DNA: TGTGCCAGTAAAGTGGACGGACTCTATGGCTACACCTTC.